This T cell receptor beta chain was recovered during a study of early stage breast cancer tumors. About the study: Most of the 16 invasive tumors were ER+, PR+ and HER2-. The ER+/PR+/HER2- tumors included 7 to 9 ductal and a few lobular carcinomas. Each sample averaged around 9.2-fold read coverage.

Measured with immunoSEQ multiplex PCR; TCRdb has only the in-frame clones, and not every one. The sample lists tens of thousands of clones; around 80% were seen once. Findings of the study overall: Comparing each tissue with blood distinguished tumor from normal in most of the 16 patients.

The CDR3 extends over 15 amino acids. Germline V CDR1 and CDR2: SNHLY, FYNNEI. Trimming pared 6 bases from V and 0 bases from J, leaving 12 bases between. A note on this clone: Its antigen is still unknown.

V and J are TRBV2 and TRBJ2-1; D gene ambiguous. The clonotype originates from a person aged 35-49 years with breast cancer. Sequencing input: blood. CDR3: CASRDDLSSYNEQFF. As DNA, the CDR3 is TGTGCCAGCAGGGACGACTTGAGCTCCTACAATGAGCAGTTCTTC.